A single sample gave rise to the 8 T cell receptor beta chains below, sequenced in a study of shared clonotypes between healthy human individuals. Naive CD8 isolation took CD45RO-negative cells positively selected for CCR7 and excluded terminally differentiated effector memory CD45RA+ cells. Sequenced by immunoSEQ multiplex PCR; TCRdb stores in-frame clones only, minus some. There are approximately 650,000 clones in the sample; roughly 95% occur only once, and 0.09% to 0.13% lies in the top ten. Sequencing was performed on naive CD8+ T cells sorted from blood. These receptors came from a woman in her thirties in good health.

CDR3 protein: CSVVTGEGVYGYTF. DNA for the CDR3: TGCAGCGTTGTAACAGGGGAGGGGGTCTATGGCTACACCTTC. This rearrangement joins TRBV29-1 to TRBJ1-2; TRBD1 aligns across 7 bases. Germline V gene lookup returns CDR1 SQVTM and CDR2 ANQGSEA. After removal of 4 bases from V and 4 bases from J, the junction contained 9 bases not matched to a gene. CDR3 length: 14 amino acids.

The chain employs TRBV28 and TRBJ1-5; 8 nucleotides agree with TRBD1. J gave up 5 bases and V 8 bases, and 11 bases lay outside the gene matches. The CDR3 is made up of 15 amino acids. Germline CDR1 and CDR2: MDHEN and SYDVKM. The CDR3 nucleotides read TGTGCCAGCTCCACCGGACAGGGTTGGGATCAGCCCCAGCATTTT. Translation: CASSTGQGWDQPQHF.

This chain connects TRBV6-1 to TRBJ2-7; D unclear. V lost 1 base and J 1 base, leaving 5 bases between the germline ends. This CDR3 has 13 residues. In germline, CDR1 is MNHNS, CDR2 SASEGT. The CDR3 loop reads CASSEDWSYEQYF. The CDR3 coding sequence is TGTGCCAGCAGTGAAGACTGGTCCTACGAGCAGTACTTC.

The chain employs TRBV7-9 and TRBJ2-7, with 8 bases that match TRBD2. In germline, CDR1 is SEHNR, CDR2 FQNEAQ (reference sequence). This CDR3 comprises 19 residues. The trim removed 4 bases at V and 1 base at J, leaving 18 bases unmatched. CDR3 nucleotide sequence: TGTGCCAGCAGCTGGGTCTCCGGGACTAGTGGGGTGTCGTCCTACGAGCAGTACTTC. Encoded protein: CASSWVSGTSGVSSYEQYF. Supplemented by reference TRBV7-9 and TRBJ2-7, the full variable domain reads DTGVSQNPRHKITKRGQNVTFRCDPISEHNRLYWYRQTLGQGPEFLTYFQNEAQLEKSRLLSDRFSAERPKGSFSTLEIQRTEQGDSAMYLCASSWVSGTSGVSSYEQYFGPGTRLTVT.

The chain joins TRBV28 to TRBJ1-2, with 7 bases that match TRBD1. V dropped 5 bases and J dropped 0; count of bases not matched to a gene: 9. Per germline, CDR1 MDHEN and CDR2 SYDVKM. The CDR3 contains 16 residues. The CDR3 loop reads CASSRNRGDSNYGYTF. The CDR3 DNA follows: TGTGCCAGCAGTCGCAACAGGGGCGACTCTAACTATGGCTACACCTTC.

CDR3 loop: CASSTGQGQSEQYF. The CDR3 region has the DNA TGTGCCAGCAGCACGGGACAGGGGCAGAGCGAGCAGTACTTC. This chain uses TRBV9 with TRBJ2-7; 10 positions agree with TRBD1. CDR3 length: 14 residues. Germline V gives CDR1 SGDLS, CDR2 YYNGEE. Trimming at V came to 4 bases and at J to 6 bases, leaving 7 bases not matched to a gene. The variable domain in full, with the rest retrieved from reference TRBV9 and TRBJ2-7, is DSGVTQTPKHLITATGQRVTLRCSPRSGDLSVYWYQQSLDQGLQFLIQYYNGEERAKGNILERFSAQQFPDLHSELNLSSLELGDSALYFCASSTGQGQSEQYFGPGTRLTVT.

The chain joins TRBV5-4 to TRBJ2-7; D may be TRBD2 (5 bases). This CDR3 region has 13 residues. Trimming left V 5 bases short and J 1 base short, with 10 bases between. In germline, CDR1 is SGHNT, CDR2 YYREEE (reference sequence). CDR3 sequence reads: CASRTTSSYEQYF. The DNA for the CDR3 is TGTGCCAGCAGGACTACCTCATCCTACGAGCAGTACTTC.

The sample holds a few counts of this clone. This rearrangement joins TRBV7-9 to TRBJ2-3; D call uncertain. The CDR3 length is 10 residues. Germline assignment: CDR1 SEHNR and CDR2 FQNEAQ (reference sequence). V lost 8 bases, J lost 5 bases, and 5 bases lay in between. Written as DNA, the CDR3 is TGTGCCAGCGTTGGAGATACGCAGTATTTT. Encoded protein: CASVGDTQYF.